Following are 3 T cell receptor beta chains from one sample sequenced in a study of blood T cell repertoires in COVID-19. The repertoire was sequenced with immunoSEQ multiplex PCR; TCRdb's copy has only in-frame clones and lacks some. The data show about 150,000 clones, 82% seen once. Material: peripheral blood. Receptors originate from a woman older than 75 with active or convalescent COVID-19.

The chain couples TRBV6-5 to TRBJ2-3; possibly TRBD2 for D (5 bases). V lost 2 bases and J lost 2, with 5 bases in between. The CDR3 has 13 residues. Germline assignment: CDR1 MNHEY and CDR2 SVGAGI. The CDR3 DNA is TGTGCCAGCAGTTACGACTACACAGATACGCAGTATTTT. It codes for CASSYDYTDTQYF.

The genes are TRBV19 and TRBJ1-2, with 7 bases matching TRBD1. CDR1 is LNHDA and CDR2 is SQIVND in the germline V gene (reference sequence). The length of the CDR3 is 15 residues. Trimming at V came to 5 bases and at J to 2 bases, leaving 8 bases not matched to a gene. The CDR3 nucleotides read TGTGCCAGTAGTCCTCCTCCCAGGGGGAACTATGGCTACACCTTC. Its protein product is CASSPPPRGNYGYTF.

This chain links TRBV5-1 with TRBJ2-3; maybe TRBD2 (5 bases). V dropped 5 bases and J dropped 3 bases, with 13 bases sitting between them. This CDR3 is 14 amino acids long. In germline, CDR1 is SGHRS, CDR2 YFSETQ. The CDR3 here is CASSYGDQTDTQYF. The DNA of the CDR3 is TGCGCCAGCAGTTACGGGGATCAGACAGATACGCAGTATTTT.